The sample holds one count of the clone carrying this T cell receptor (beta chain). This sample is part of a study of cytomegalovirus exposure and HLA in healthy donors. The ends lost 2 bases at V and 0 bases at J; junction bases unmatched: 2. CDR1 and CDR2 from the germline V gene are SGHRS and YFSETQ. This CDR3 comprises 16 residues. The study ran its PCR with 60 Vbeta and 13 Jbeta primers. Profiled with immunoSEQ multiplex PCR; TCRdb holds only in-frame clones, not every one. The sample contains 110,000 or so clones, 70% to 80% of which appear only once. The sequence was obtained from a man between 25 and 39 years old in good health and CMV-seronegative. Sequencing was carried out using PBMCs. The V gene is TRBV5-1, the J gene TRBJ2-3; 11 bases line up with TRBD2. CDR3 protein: CASSFSGGASTDTQYF. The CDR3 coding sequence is TGCGCCAGCAGCTTTAGCGGGGGGGCTAGCACAGATACGCAGTATTTT.